The present T cell receptor beta chain was sequenced within a study of blood T cell repertoires in COVID-19. For the study at large: COVID-19 samples from acute and convalescent phases originated in the United States, Italy and Spain. Nucleic acid was either cDNA or gDNA, and it came from T cells, B-cell-depleted T cells, or PBMCs.

Followed over time, Seattle patients had been enrolled while infection was active. The CDR3 runs 15 residues. Germline V CDR1 and CDR2: SGHNT, YYREEE (reference sequence). V was clipped by 4 bases and J by 0 bases, with 13 bases between them. Authors' data handling: Reference gene primer amplification gave nucleated cell count estimates. TCRdb's table, derived via immunoSEQ multiplex PCR, lists solely in-frame clones and lacks some. The DNA was the basis for D and trimming; V, J and clone size are from that table. This table holds 200,000 to 250,000 clones, 70% to 90% found once. V and J are TRBV5-4 and TRBJ1-2; possible D gene TRBD1, 5 bases. Sample: peripheral blood. This receptor was taken from a man aged 50-59 years with COVID-19, enrolled during active disease. The CDR3 sequence is CASSPRGVANYGYTF. As DNA, the CDR3 is TGTGCCAGCAGCCCCCGGGGGGTAGCTAACTATGGCTACACCTTC.